This passage covers 19 T cell receptor beta chains from one sample sequenced in a study of blood T cell repertoires in COVID-19. Assay: immunoSEQ multiplex PCR; the TCRdb copy retains only in-frame clones and omits some. The sample includes about 160,000 clones, 75% to 90% seen only once; the top ten take approximately 3.6%. The sample was PBMCs or T cells enriched from blood (not recorded which). These receptors came from an older woman who had recovered from COVID-19.

The J gene is TRBJ2-7, the V gene TRBV4-1; 8 bases map to TRBD2. Trimming removed 3 bases from V and 3 bases from J; junction bases left unmatched: 7. Germline assignment: CDR1 MGHRA and CDR2 YSYEKL. The CDR3 sequence is 15 residues long. CDR3 sequence (DNA): TGCGCCAGCAGCCAGGATCGGGGGGGCTTCTACGAGCAGTACTTC. This codes for CASSQDRGGFYEQYF.

V is TRBV5-6 and J is TRBJ2-7, with D possibly being TRBD1 (5 bases). V lost 1 base and J lost 6, with 14 bases in between. Looked up from germline, CDR1 is SGHDT and CDR2 is YYEEEE. This CDR3 region has 14 residues. Written as DNA, the CDR3 is TGTGCCAGCAGCTTGCTTAAGGGGATAGGCGAGCAGTACTTC. Amino acids: CASSLLKGIGEQYF.

The chain is built from TRBV15 and TRBJ1-2, with D perhaps TRBD1 (5 bases). Germline V lookup: CDR1 LNHNV, CDR2 YYDKDF (reference sequence). This CDR3 spans 16 amino acids. Trimming stripped 0 bases from V and 4 bases from J, with 15 bases between. The CDR3 is CATSRDRTQFSYGYTF. CDR3 sequence (DNA): TGTGCCACCAGCAGAGATCGGACACAGTTTAGCTATGGCTACACCTTC.

The CDR3 DNA reads TGTGCCAGCAGTTTAGAGTCAGGGGTAGAGCAGTTCTTC. It specifies CASSLESGVEQFF. V usage is TRBV12-3 or TRBV12-4 and J usage is TRBJ2-1; D possibly corresponds to TRBD1 (6 bases). The CDR3 totals 13 residues. Deletions cut 1 base from V and 10 bases from J, with 11 bases between.

The chain combines TRBV12-5 with TRBJ1-4; possibly TRBD1 for D (6 bases). CDR1 is LGHNT and CDR2 is FRNRAP in the germline V gene. The CDR3 is 15 residues long. V lost 4 bases and J lost 0, with 9 bases in between. This CDR3 is CASGSDSSTNEKLFF. The DNA of the CDR3 is TGTGCTAGTGGTTCGGACAGTTCAACTAATGAAAAACTGTTTTTT.

This chain joins TRBV18 and TRBJ2-1, with TRBD2 identical over 7 bases. Germline V gene data show CDR1 as KGHSH and CDR2 as LQKENI. V trimming: 5 bases; J trimming: 0 bases; junction bases outside the gene matches: 7. This CDR3 is built from 16 residues. The CDR3 reads CASSSASGSSYNEQFF. In DNA form, the CDR3 reads TGTGCCAGCTCATCAGCTAGCGGCAGCTCCTACAATGAGCAGTTCTTC.

V is TRBV4-1 and J is TRBJ2-3, with D possibly matching TRBD1 (7 bases). Between the trimmed V and J ends, which lost 0 bases and 2 bases, there was a span of 18 bases. Germline V gene sequence: CDR1 MGHRA, CDR2 YSYEKL. This CDR3 comprises 18 residues. CDR3 loop: CASSQEERGPGVTDTQYF. For the CDR3, the DNA is TGCGCCAGCAGCCAAGAGGAGAGGGGGCCGGGGGTCACAGATACGCAGTATTTT.

The chain couples TRBV5-1 to TRBJ2-7, with D unresolved. Germline V gene lookup returns CDR1 SGHRS and CDR2 YFSETQ. Trimming left V 0 bases short and J 2 bases short, with 12 bases between. The CDR3 is 15 residues long. CDR3 in amino acids: CASSLEVTPTYEQYF. CDR3 coding DNA: TGCGCCAGCAGCTTGGAGGTGACACCGACCTACGAGCAGTACTTC.

The chain links TRBV10-2 to TRBJ1-3, with a tentative D call TRBD1 (6 bases). The CDR3 runs to 15 residues. Trimming removed 6 bases from V and 2 bases from J, with 14 bases in between. Per the germline V gene, CDR1 is WSHSY and CDR2 is SAAADI. CDR3 in amino acids: CASREKPGAGNTIYF. CDR3 nucleotide sequence: TGCGCCAGCAGAGAGAAACCAGGGGCTGGAAACACCATATATTTT.

V is TRBV29-1 and J is TRBJ2-5; TRBD1 might be the D (5 bases). Germline CDR1 is SQVTM and CDR2 is ANQGSEA. This CDR3 comprises 13 residues. V lost 7 bases and J lost 1, with 13 bases in between. The CDR3 sequence is CSAVTESQETQYF. CDR3 nucleotides: TGCAGCGCGGTGACAGAATCCCAAGAGACCCAGTACTTC. The full variable domain, with the rest looked up from reference TRBV29-1 and TRBJ2-5, is SAVISQKPSRDICQRGTSLTIQCQVDSQVTMMFWYRQQPGQSLTLIATANQGSEATYESGFVIDKFPISRPNLTFSTLTVSNMSPEDSSIYLCSAVTESQETQYFGPGTRLLVL.

This clone has only a few counts. The chain employs TRBV5-5 and TRBJ1-4, with D maybe TRBD1 (5 bases). Trimming removed 4 bases at V and 7 bases at J, with 11 bases between. The V gene's germline CDR1 is SGHKS and CDR2 YYEKEE (reference sequence). The CDR3 length is 13 residues. CDR3 DNA: TGTGCCAGCAGCGGCGGGGCAGTTGAAAAACTGTTTTTT. This gives the protein CASSGGAVEKLFF.

The chain recombines TRBV5-1 with TRBJ1-1; 11 positions agree with TRBD1. The length of the CDR3 is 16 residues. V was clipped by 4 bases and J by 4 bases; unmatched bases: 9. Germline V gene lookup returns CDR1 SGHRS and CDR2 YFSETQ. The CDR3 reads CASSLSGQGVSTEAFF. As DNA, the CDR3 is TGCGCCAGCAGCCTATCGGGACAGGGGGTTTCCACTGAAGCTTTCTTT.

The chain has TRBV6-4 and TRBJ2-2, with D perhaps matching TRBD2 (5 bases). This CDR3 spans 14 amino acids. V was clipped by 7 bases and J by 1 base, with 10 bases between them. The germline V gene has CDR1 MRHNA and CDR2 SNTAGT. For the CDR3, the DNA is TGTGCCAGCAAAGGGAGCGTGAACACCGGGGAGCTGTTTTTT. As protein: CASKGSVNTGELFF.

This chain uses TRBV7-8 with TRBJ1-4; D may be TRBD1 (6 bases). V was pared by 6 bases and J by 1 base, with 12 bases between. This CDR3 is built from 15 residues. Germline V gives CDR1 SGHVS, CDR2 FQNEAQ. The CDR3 region is CASRKSTGTNEKLFF. The CDR3 DNA sequence: TGTGCCAGCAGGAAATCGACAGGAACTAATGAAAAACTGTTTTTT.

In nucleotides, the CDR3 is TGTGCCAGCAGCCAAGATGGGTCGGGGTTAGGATACGAGCAGTACTTC. This gives the protein CASSQDGSGLGYEQYF. This chain joins TRBV4-2 and TRBJ2-7, with D tentatively TRBD2 (5 bases). This CDR3 contains 16 residues. Germline V gene data show CDR1 as LGHNA and CDR2 as YNFKEQ. The V end was cut by 0 bases, the J end by 4 bases, with 16 bases between.

V usage is TRBV30 and J usage is TRBJ2-3, with a possible D match to TRBD2 (6 bases). V was shortened by 4 bases and J by 2 bases, with 13 bases between the two germline ends. Germline V gene data show CDR1 as GTSNPN and CDR2 as SVGIG (reference sequence). The CDR3 loop spans 14 amino acids. CDR3 residues: CAWTRASATDTQYF. The CDR3 DNA sequence: TGTGCCTGGACGAGGGCTAGCGCCACAGATACGCAGTATTTT.

The rearrangement links TRBV6-2 or TRBV6-3 to TRBJ2-7; TRBD2 might be the D (6 bases). CDR3 length equals 14 residues. Germline CDR1 and CDR2: MNHEY and SVGEGT. The V end was cut by 4 bases, the J end by 3 bases, with 13 bases between. CDR3 bases: TGTGCCAGCAGTTGGGGCGGGGTCAGCTACGAGCAGTACTTC. Translation: CASSWGGVSYEQYF.

V gene TRBV5-1 combines with J gene TRBJ1-1; D gene uncertain. CDR3 size: 13 residues. Germline V CDR1 and CDR2: SGHRS, YFSETQ. V lost 5 bases to trimming and J lost 3 bases, with 11 bases between them. The CDR3 here is CASRFDIHTEAFF. The CDR3 DNA reads as TGCGCCAGCAGATTCGACATTCACACTGAAGCTTTCTTT.

The DNA of the CDR3 is TGTGCCAGCAGTTCCCGGACAGCCGGAGGCTACACCTTC. It codes for CASSSRTAGGYTF. The chain uses TRBV6-1 and TRBJ1-2; TRBD1 is a possible D gene (6 bases). CDR3 length: 13 residues. V gave up 5 bases and J gave up 8 bases, with 15 bases separating them. In germline, CDR1 is MNHNS, CDR2 SASEGT.